Listed here are 21 T cell receptor beta chains from one sample, sequenced in a study of blood T cell repertoires in COVID-19 (dated by TCRdb to between 2020 and 2021). Libraries were constructed by the immunoSEQ multiplex PCR assay. TCRdb re-hosts the immuneACCESS table, in-frame sequences only. Its copies lack some clones; in the studies checked, an unresolved V gene accounts for under half of them, and the cause for the rest is not known. Within this sample are roughly 250,000 clones, with approximately 90% of them counted one time only. The ten largest make up around 2% of the sample. The sample taken for sequencing was PBMCs or T cells enriched from blood (not recorded which). The receptors here all came from a woman aged 18 to 35 who had recovered from COVID-19.

The V and J genes are TRBV2 and TRBJ1-1, with TRBD1 identical over 9 bases. The CDR3 is 14 residues long. CDR1 and CDR2 (germline): SNHLY, FYNNEI. The V and J ends lost 7 bases and 5 bases, in that order; junction bases with no gene match: 8. CDR3 nucleotide sequence: TGTGCCAGCACCACAGGGGGCCTCGGAACTGAAGCTTTCTTT. It codes for CASTTGGLGTEAFF. The whole variable domain, filled in from reference TRBV2 and TRBJ1-1, reads EPEVTQTPSHQVTQMGQEVILRCVPISNHLYFYWYRQILGQKVEFLVSFYNNEISEKSEIFDDQFSVERPDGSNFTLKIRSTKLEDSAMYFCASTTGGLGTEAFFGQGTRLTVV.

This chain uses TRBV4-2 with TRBJ1-5; 8 bases line up with TRBD1. Trimming took 6 bases from V and 6 from J; bases not matched to a gene: 4. In germline, CDR1 is LGHNA, CDR2 YNFKEQ. This CDR3 region has 13 residues. The CDR3 here is CASSRQGSQPQHF. CDR3 in DNA: TGTGCCAGCAGTAGACAGGGGTCTCAGCCCCAGCATTTT.

This sequence joins TRBV6-4 and TRBJ1-2; TRBD1 matches 7 bases. V shed 7 bases, J shed 4 bases, and the junction held 12 bases outside the gene matches. Germline values: CDR1 MRHNA, CDR2 SNTAGT. The CDR3 runs to 15 residues. CDR3 residues: CASTVNPGQSYGYTF. CDR3 in DNA: TGTGCCAGCACCGTGAACCCGGGACAGTCCTATGGCTACACCTTC.

The chain joins TRBV28 to TRBJ1-2, with D maybe TRBD1 (6 bases). This CDR3 spans 15 amino acids. V was cut by 5 bases and J by 3 bases, with 16 bases left in between. The germline V gene encodes CDR1 MDHEN and CDR2 SYDVKM. DNA for the CDR3: TGTGCCAGCAGTGCCCCCGGGAGGGGGGACTATGGCTACACCTTC. Translation gives CASSAPGRGDYGYTF.

The J gene is TRBJ2-2, the V gene TRBV7-8; D is uncertain. This CDR3 is built from 16 residues. Germline CDR1 and CDR2: SGHVS and FQNEAQ. Trimming left V 6 bases short and J 0 bases short, with 14 bases between. CDR3 loop: CASRRRQNANTGELFF. CDR3 bases: TGTGCCAGCAGACGGCGGCAAAACGCGAACACCGGGGAGCTGTTTTTT. Filled out from reference TRBV7-8 and TRBJ2-2, the complete variable domain reads GAGVSQSPRYKVAKRGQDVALRCDPISGHVSLFWYQQALGQGPEFLTYFQNEAQLDKSGLPSDRFFAERPEGSVSTLKIQRTQQEDSAVYLCASRRRQNANTGELFFGEGSRLTVL.

The CDR3 region has the DNA TGTGCCAGCAGGGCAGAACCGAACACTGAAGCTTTCTTT. Protein: CASRAEPNTEAFF. The rearrangement joins TRBV25-1 to TRBJ1-1; no definite D call. This CDR3 contains 13 residues. The ends were cut back, 6 bases at V and 1 base at J, with 9 bases in the middle. Germline V CDR1 and CDR2: MGHDK, SYGVNS.

The CDR3 reads CASSPGQGSGNEKLFF. DNA of the CDR3: TGTGCCAGCTCACCTGGGCAGGGATCTGGTAATGAAAAACTGTTTTTT. J is TRBJ1-4 and V is TRBV18; the D gene is possibly TRBD1 (5 bases). The germline V and J ends were trimmed by 3 bases and 4 bases, with 15 bases remaining between them. Germline lookup yields CDR1 KGHSH and CDR2 LQKENI. This CDR3 spans 16 amino acids.

The J gene is TRBJ2-5, the V gene TRBV19; D might be TRBD2 (5 bases). The CDR3 covers 14 residues. Germline V CDR1 and CDR2: LNHDA, SQIVND (reference sequence). With 1 base removed from V and 5 bases from J, the gap between germline ends came to 11 bases. The CDR3: CASSIAGRRETQYF. The CDR3 nucleotides read TGTGCCAGTAGTATAGCGGGGAGAAGGGAGACCCAGTACTTC.

The J gene is TRBJ2-1, the V gene TRBV29-1; weak D call: TRBD2 (6 bases). There are 14 residues in the CDR3. The V end lost 8 bases, the J end lost 4 bases, and 18 bases lay between the germline ends. CDR1 and CDR2 from the germline V gene are SQVTM and ANQGSEA. Written as DNA, the CDR3 is TGCAGCCAGATGGGCACTAGCATTTACAATGAGCAGTTCTTC. Translating gives CSQMGTSIYNEQFF.

This chain links TRBV19 with TRBJ1-2; 9 bases are a match to TRBD1. This CDR3 is 18 amino acids long. Germline trimming cut 5 bases from V and 8 bases from J; bases unmatched to any gene: 21. Germline loops: CDR1 LNHDA, CDR2 SQIVND (reference sequence). The CDR3 DNA follows: TGTGCCAGTAGTCTCTCTTATCGGGACAGGGTTGCGGCGGGCGGCTACACCTTC. Its protein product is CASSLSYRDRVAAGGYTF.

The V and J genes are TRBV6-2 or TRBV6-3 and TRBJ1-5; D not certain. This CDR3 region has 20 residues. Germline V gives CDR1 MNHEY, CDR2 SVGEGT. Trimming took 4 bases from V and 0 from J, leaving 25 bases between them. As DNA, the CDR3 is TGTGCCAGCAGTTCCCACACCCGCACGGTGGGCAAAAATAGCAATCAGCCCCAGCATTTT. This translates into CASSSHTRTVGKNSNQPQHF.

The V gene is TRBV3-1 (or the pseudogene TRBV3-2), the J gene TRBJ1-1; 9 bases fit TRBD1. The CDR3 spans 15 residues. V dropped 0 bases and J dropped 10; count of bases not matched to a gene: 9. In germline, CDR1 is LGHDT, CDR2 YNNKEL (reference sequence). Here the CDR3 reads CASSQDPVTGGVAFF. The DNA for the CDR3 is TGTGCCAGCAGCCAAGATCCGGTCACAGGGGGCGTAGCTTTCTTT.

In DNA, the CDR3 is TGCGCCAGCAGCCAACAAAGCGGGGGGGACTATGAGCAGTTCTTC. Translated, it gives CASSQQSGGDYEQFF. The chain has TRBV4-1 and TRBJ2-1; TRBD2 matches 10 bases. The CDR3 loop spans 15 amino acids. V gave up 2 bases and J gave up 8 bases; unmatched junction bases: 6. Per germline, CDR1 MGHRA and CDR2 YSYEKL.

This clone was seen only once. The rearrangement uses TRBV11-2 and TRBJ2-3; 8 nucleotides agree with TRBD1. Germline assignment: CDR1 SGHAT and CDR2 FQNNGV. The CDR3 is made up of 19 amino acids. After removal of 5 bases from V and 2 bases from J, the junction contained 18 bases not matched to a gene. The CDR3 region has the DNA TGTGCCAGCAGCCGGGCTCCGGCGGGCGCTCAGGGGGCCACAGATACGCAGTATTTT. It specifies CASSRAPAGAQGATDTQYF.

CDR3 sequence: CSAEHQNEQYF. Here the CDR3 DNA reads TGCAGTGCTGAGCATCAAAACGAGCAGTACTTC. The gene calls are TRBV20-1 and TRBJ2-7; D gene unclear. Germline values: CDR1 DFQATT, CDR2 SNEGSKA (reference sequence). The CDR3 extends over 11 amino acids. V was shortened by 5 bases and J by 5 bases, with 10 bases between the two germline ends.

The chain combines TRBV5-4 with TRBJ2-3, with 7 bases fitting TRBD2. In germline, CDR1 is SGHNT, CDR2 YYREEE (reference sequence). With 2 bases clipped from V and 2 bases from J, the junction kept 8 bases outside the gene matches. The CDR3 has 16 amino acids. CDR3 region: CASSLVVGGNTDTQYF. Written as DNA, the CDR3 is TGTGCCAGCAGCTTAGTAGTGGGGGGGAACACAGATACGCAGTATTTT.

The V gene is TRBV7-6, the J gene TRBJ1-1; a possible D gene is TRBD1 (6 bases). The CDR3 has 13 amino acids. Trimming stripped 1 base from V and 5 bases from J, with 8 bases between. Germline V gene data show CDR1 as SGHVS and CDR2 as FNYEAQ. CDR3 protein: CASSLEGGTEAFF. The DNA for the CDR3 is TGTGCCAGCAGCTTAGAGGGGGGGACTGAAGCTTTCTTT.

The CDR3 reads CASREIVIDNEQFF. The CDR3 nucleotides read TGTGCCAGCAGGGAAATTGTCATAGACAATGAGCAGTTCTTC. This chain links TRBV2 with TRBJ2-1; D ambiguous. Trimming took off 6 bases at V and 5 bases at J, with 14 bases between the two ends. CDR3 length: 14 amino acids. Germline V gives CDR1 SNHLY, CDR2 FYNNEI.

J is TRBJ2-7 and V is TRBV11-2, with 8 bases identical to TRBD1. In germline, CDR1 is SGHAT, CDR2 FQNNGV. The CDR3 runs 14 residues. Trimming removed 5 bases from V and 4 bases from J; junction bases left unmatched: 7. Written as DNA, the CDR3 is TGTGCCAGCAGCGACAGGGGACTTTTGTACGAGCAGTACTTC. Translating it yields CASSDRGLLYEQYF.

J is TRBJ2-3 and V is TRBV13, with 8 bases that match TRBD1. The junction had 10 bases not matched to a gene; V was cut back by 5 bases and J by 6 bases. The germline V gene has CDR1 PRHDT and CDR2 FYEKMQ (reference sequence). There are 15 residues in the CDR3. Written as DNA, the CDR3 is TGTGCCAGCAGCGCCAGACAGGGGAGCGGGGATACGCAGTATTTT. Encoded protein: CASSARQGSGDTQYF. Full variable domain (rest looked up from reference TRBV13 and TRBJ2-3): AAGVIQSPRHLIKEKRETATLKCYPIPRHDTVYWYQQGPGQDPQFLISFYEKMQSDKGSIPDRFSAQQFSDYHSELNMSSLELGDSALYFCASSARQGSGDTQYFGPGTRLTVL.

The chain combines TRBV5-5 with TRBJ2-7; D gene unclear. CDR3 length equals 15 residues. The V gene lost 0 bases and the J gene lost 2 bases, with 12 bases spanning the gap. CDR1 SGHKS and CDR2 YYEKEE come from the germline V gene (reference sequence). CDR3 sequence: CASSLGVSAAYEQYF. DNA of the CDR3: TGTGCCAGCAGCTTGGGGGTCTCCGCGGCCTACGAGCAGTACTTC.